Here is one T cell receptor (beta chain) with its context. Its antigen is not known. The data were produced by immunoSEQ multiplex PCR, yet TCRdb's version contains in-frame clones alone and is incomplete. There are about 86,000 clones in the sample; roughly 87% occur only once, and less than 1.5% lies in the top ten. The CDR3 is 14 amino acids. From germline, CDR1 is MDHEN and CDR2 SYDVKM. Trimming took 8 bases from V and 1 from J; bases not matched to a gene: 3. The sample belongs to a study of OX40 agonist ivuxolimab in advanced cancers. Study information: Patients received ivuxolimab, an agonistic anti-OX40 (CD134) antibody. Prior checkpoint blockade (anti-PD-1, anti-PD-L1 or anti-CTLA-4) was permitted; about 40% had it. Broader study findings: Those patients achieving a partial response at 0.1-3.0 mg/kg showed among the lowest clonal expansion.

The V call is TRBV28, the J call TRBJ1-5; TRBD1 matches 9 bases. Source: CD4+ or CD8+ T cells sorted from blood, taken in a trial of the OX40 agonist ivuxolimab. The sequence was collected from an adult with an advanced solid tumor such as melanoma, head and neck, liver or kidney cancer. The CDR3 loop reads CASGDRGSNQPQHF. The CDR3, as DNA: TGTGCCAGCGGAGACAGGGGGAGCAATCAGCCCCAGCATTTT.